Each of the 13 T cell receptor beta chains below was sequenced from the same sample in a study of blood T cells in healthy people across ages. Then a second PCR, running roughly 7 to 11 cycles, was carried out with a sample-barcoded 5' primer and a J-beta primer mix. TCRdb redid the calling of the 5' RACE reads with MiXCR, one entry per CDR3 protein. The table has around 1.7 million distinct CDR3 sequences, 28% seen once. Sequencing was performed on blood. The source of these receptors is a woman in her twenties or thirties in good health.

This clonotype occurred a few times. CDR3 region: CSARVLRGSGYTF. The DNA of the CDR3 is TGCAGTGCTAGAGTATTACGGGGAAGTGGGTACACCTTC. This chain joins TRBV20-1 and TRBJ1-2; D is unresolved. Germline CDR1 reads DFQATT; CDR2 reads SNEGSKA (reference sequence). This CDR3 has 13 residues. V was cut by 1 base and J by 11 bases, with 17 bases left in between.

This clonotype was found a few times. The chain carries TRBV5-1 and TRBJ2-7; no definite D call. The CDR3 contains 13 residues. CDR1 and CDR2 from the germline V gene are SGHRS and YFSETQ. Trimming pared 2 bases from V and 3 bases from J, leaving 9 bases between. The chain's CDR3 is CASSFGFLYEQYF. CDR3 coding DNA: TGCGCCAGCAGCTTCGGATTCCTCTACGAGCAGTACTTC.

The chain is built from TRBV29-1 and TRBJ1-2, with D possibly matching TRBD1 (5 bases). The CDR3 contains 12 residues. V shed 1 base and J shed 7 bases, with 10 bases lying between them. Germline-derived CDR1 and CDR2 are SQVTM and ANQGSEA. The CDR3, as DNA: TGCAGCGTTGAAGGGGGGTTGAGTGGCTACACCTTC. Its translation is CSVEGGLSGYTF. Looking up the rest from reference TRBV29-1 and TRBJ1-2 gives the full variable domain: SAVISQKPSRDICQRGTSLTIQCQVDSQVTMMFWYRQQPGQSLTLIATANQGSEATYESGFVIDKFPISRPNLTFSTLTVSNMSPEDSSIYLCSVEGGLSGYTFGSGTRLTVV.

This clonotype was counted many times. This chain connects TRBV6-5 to TRBJ2-5; TRBD1 is a possible D gene (6 bases). CDR3 length equals 15 residues. V was trimmed by 4 bases and J by 2 bases, leaving 14 bases between them. CDR1 and CDR2 (germline): MNHEY, SVGAGI. The CDR3 nucleotides read TGTGCCAGCAGTTCGACGAACGGACAGCAAGAGACCCAGTACTTC. This gives the protein CASSSTNGQQETQYF.

The chain couples TRBV30 to TRBJ2-4; no clear D gene. The J call may be faulty, since TRBJ2-7 better matches the DNA end. The V gene's germline CDR1 is GTSNPN and CDR2 SVGIG (reference sequence). The CDR3 covers 12 residues. CDR3 region: CAWSWGGHEQYF. As DNA, the CDR3 is TGTGCCTGGAGTTGGGGTGGTCACGAGCAGTACTTC.

This clonotype was recorded many times. The genes are TRBV20-1 and TRBJ2-5; a possible D gene is TRBD1 (5 bases). Trimming stripped 0 bases from V and 5 bases from J, with 16 bases between. The CDR3 runs to 15 residues. Looked up from germline, CDR1 is DFQATT and CDR2 is SNEGSKA (reference sequence). CDR3 coding DNA: TGCAGTGCTAGAGATGCGCGTCAGGGTGGGGAGACCCAGTACTTC. Amino acid sequence: CSARDARQGGETQYF.

The V and J genes are TRBV5-6 and TRBJ2-7; perhaps TRBD1 as D (6 bases). Deletions cut 2 bases from V and 3 bases from J, with 18 bases between. Looked up from germline, CDR1 is SGHDT and CDR2 is YYEEEE. The CDR3 has 16 amino acids. The CDR3 loop reads CASSLPGDLHDYEQYF. In DNA, the CDR3 is TGTGCCAGCAGCTTACCAGGGGACCTTCATGACTACGAGCAGTACTTC.

As regards this clonotype: An end of the junction does not agree with germline; a read error may underlie this. This sequence joins TRBV20-1 and TRBJ2-1; 10 nucleotides line up with TRBD1. The CDR3 length is 19 residues. The V gene's germline CDR1 is DFQATT and CDR2 SNEGSKA (reference sequence). The CDR3 loop is CGASALRLTGGASYNEQFF. CDR3 in DNA: TGCGGTGCTTCCGCTTTACGGCTGACAGGGGGCGCCTCCTACAATGAGCAGTTCTTC.

In this sample, this clonotype turned up a few times. This chain connects TRBV7-9 to TRBJ2-5; D is undetermined. Looked up from germline, CDR1 is SEHNR and CDR2 is FQNEAQ (reference sequence). Trimming removed 3 bases from V and 0 bases from J, with 11 bases in between. This CDR3 has 15 residues. CDR3 sequence: CASSFLDAYQETQYF. The CDR3 DNA sequence: TGTGCCAGCAGCTTCCTCGACGCGTACCAAGAGACCCAGTACTTC.

This chain connects TRBV21-1 to TRBJ2-7; the table assigns TRBD1, which was not confirmed against the DNA. TRBV21-1 is reported as a pseudogene. CDR3 size: 18 residues. The CDR3 protein is CASSKRGYPSGGYHEQYF. The CDR3 coding sequence is TGTGCCAGCAGCAAGCGAGGTTATCCATCGGGGGGCTATCACGAGCAGTACTTC.

This clonotype was picked up many times. The chain couples TRBV10-3 to TRBJ2-3; D ambiguous. Germline CDR1 reads ENHRY; CDR2 reads SYGVKD. This CDR3 comprises 14 residues. V lost 0 bases to trimming and J lost 0 bases, with 4 bases between them. CDR3 bases: TGTGCCATCAGTGAGTCGTTTAGCACAGATACGCAGTATTTT. Its translation is CAISESFSTDTQYF.

This chain uses TRBV20-1 with TRBJ2-1; TRBD1 matches 7 bases. The CDR3 totals 14 residues. The V gene end was trimmed by 4 bases and the J gene end by 9 bases; junction bases not matched to a gene: 12. Germline V lookup: CDR1 DFQATT, CDR2 SNEGSKA (reference sequence). CDR3 nucleotides: TGCAGTGCTACCAGGGGAAGGGGGCCGTCTGAGCAGTTCTTC. Protein product: CSATRGRGPSEQFF.

The CDR3 DNA reads TGCGCCAGCAGAAATGGACTAGCGGTAGGTGGAGAGACCCAGTACTTC. Its protein is CASRNGLAVGGETQYF. The chain recombines TRBV5-1 with TRBJ2-5, with TRBD2 matching over 10 bases. The J segment lost 4 bases and the V segment lost 5 bases, leaving 11 bases of the junction unmatched. Germline V CDR1 and CDR2: SGHRS, YFSETQ. This CDR3 has 16 amino acids.